One TCR beta chain is described in this entry. This clonotype was counted ten times or more. Its antigen is currently not known. No base qualities exist here, and no much larger clone lies one base off it. CDR1 and CDR2 (MNHEY, SVGEGT) derive from the germline V gene. The germline V end is reduced by 1 base and the J end by 7 bases; junction bases left unmatched: 13. The CDR3 runs 17 amino acids, cysteine and phenylalanine included. The DNA shown is the 51-base CDR3, in frame from base 1. This sample is drawn from a study of CD8 T cells in ankylosing spondylitis (TCRdb year 2017). At the level of the whole study: T cell receptor beta repertoires were profiled in healthy donors and ankylosing spondylitis patients so that disease-linked TCR variants could be found. The full study cohort was made up of about two dozen ankylosing spondylitis patients and over 90 healthy donors. Peripheral blood was sampled, and synovial fluid was also collected from ankylosing spondylitis patients.

TCRdb shows the sequencer as Illumina HiSeq 2500. Quantitative 5'-RACE with molecular barcodes was used to prepare TCR beta libraries. In the authors' own workflow: To identify disease-linked TCR variants, a new computational method was used, one built on a probabilistic model of VDJ rearrangement. Clones were called with MiXCR by TCRdb after fastp trimmed the public reads at Q25, and only in-frame beta chains were retained. Merged by CDR3 protein, the rows form single entries marked with the most common genes and DNA. The V and J calls were not made by the authors but by TCRdb's processing. For this sample there are about 220,000 distinct CDR3 sequences; around 7.9% appear just once. In total, the top ten clones hold around 14% of the sample. Study-wide findings and limitations: Some of the motif variants had been reported before in the synovial fluid and blood of reactive arthritis patients, a finding that suggests common disease-initiation mechanisms. The disease-linked clones showed a CD8+ phenotype and occurred at relatively low frequencies in peripheral blood. The disease-linked clones were reported to be significantly enriched in matched synovial fluid samples from ankylosing spondylitis patients. Blood from ankylosing spondylitis patients appeared to be characterized by a TCR beta motif made up of about 8 highly homologous amino acid variants.

The source of this sequence is a male donor with ankylosing spondylitis. The rearranged chain carries TRBV6-2 or TRBV6-3 and TRBJ2-3; TRBD2 matches 8 bases in the middle. The specimen was blood, either unsorted or a sorted T cell fraction (not recorded which). The CDR3 has the sequence CASSYLSIAGPINTQYF. The DNA sequence is TGTGCCAGCAGTTACTTGTCAATAGCGGGGCCGATTAATACGCAGTATTTT.